A selection of T cell receptor beta chains follows, all from one sample in a study of Tregs in tolerant kidney transplant recipients. Assay: immunoSEQ multiplex PCR; the TCRdb copy retains only in-frame clones and omits some. This sample has about 73,000 clones, with around 98% found just once. Sequencing used CD4+ T cells from blood, obtained before the transplant. Receptor source: a human donor who received a combined kidney and bone marrow transplant. Both conserved end residues are part of each CDR3. The D gene is left open where the match is weak. Only part of the rows carry a size: once, few, many, or a class if the clone is expanded.

>NA|TRBV15|NA|TRBJ1-5
CATSSKKFSNQPQHF
TGTGCCACCAGCTCTAAAAAGTTTAGCAATCAGCCCCAGCATTTT
>NA|TRBV19|NA|TRBJ2-1
CASSTSSYNEQFF
TGTGCCAGTAGTACCAGCTCCTACAATGAGCAGTTCTTC
>NA|TRBV7-8|NA|TRBJ1-1
CASSLVGANTEAFF
TGTGCCAGCAGCTTAGTAGGGGCAAACACTGAAGCTTTCTTT
>NA|TRBV18|NA|TRBJ2-7
CASSPRQGAYEQYF
TGTGCCAGCTCACCAAGGCAGGGCGCCTACGAGCAGTACTTC
>TRBD1|TRBV5-1|NA|TRBJ1-1
CASRERQGMNTEAFF
TGCGCCAGCAGGGAACGACAGGGAATGAACACTGAAGCTTTCTTT
>TRBD2|TRBV7-3|NA|TRBJ2-3
CASSSGLAGALTDTQYF
TGTGCCAGCAGCTCCGGACTAGCGGGGGCTCTCACAGATACGCAGTATTTT
>NA|TRBV6-5|NA|TRBJ1-1
CASSPDPQDTEAFF
TGTGCCAGCAGCCCAGACCCCCAGGACACTGAAGCTTTCTTT
>TRBD1|TRBV7-8|once|TRBJ2-7
CASSSGGPYEQYF
TGTGCCAGCAGCTCAGGGGGACCCTACGAGCAGTACTTC
>TRBD1|TRBV29-1|NA|TRBJ1-2
CSVPGTGYGYTF
TGCAGCGTGCCCGGGACAGGTTATGGCTACACCTTC
>TRBD1|TRBV11-3|NA|TRBJ2-1
CASSPRTGVIYEQFF
TGTGCCAGCAGCCCCCGGACAGGGGTAATCTATGAGCAGTTCTTC
>TRBD2|TRBV2|NA|TRBJ2-5
CASSVVAGGLETQYF
TGTGCCAGCAGTGTTGTAGCGGGGGGGCTCGAGACCCAGTACTTC
>TRBD2|TRBV5-6|NA|TRBJ2-1
CASSLGLAGGLEQFF
TGTGCCAGCAGCTTGGGTCTAGCGGGAGGCCTTGAGCAGTTCTTC
>NA|TRBV18|NA|TRBJ1-4
CASSRVVNEKLFF
TGTGCCAGCTCACGAGTCGTAAATGAAAAACTGTTTTTT
>TRBD1|TRBV4-2|NA|TRBJ1-2
CASSDRDSVTGYGYTF
TGTGCCAGCAGCGACCGGGACAGCGTTACGGGTTATGGCTACACCTTC
>NA|TRBV6-5|NA|TRBJ1-1
CASSYGGMGTEAFF
TGTGCCAGCAGTTACGGGGGGATGGGCACTGAAGCTTTCTTT
>TRBD2|TRBV6-4|NA|TRBJ2-1
CASSVEWGGRNEQFF
TGTGCCAGCAGTGTTGAGTGGGGGGGACGGAATGAGCAGTTCTTC
>TRBD1|TRBV5-4|NA|TRBJ1-5
CASSFQGGQPQHF
TGTGCCAGCAGCTTTCAGGGGGGACAGCCCCAGCATTTT
>NA|TRBV6-6|NA|TRBJ1-6
CGGNREGSPLHF
TGTGGAGGGAACAGGGAGGGATCACCCCTCCACTTT
>NA|TRBV10-3|NA|TRBJ1-3
CASSGAGNTIYF
TGTGCCTCTTCGGGGGCTGGAAACACCATATATTTT
>NA|TRBV6-5|NA|TRBJ1-2
CASMDTTNYGYTF
TGTGCCAGCATGGACACTACTAACTATGGCTACACCTTC
>TRBD1|TRBV5-1|NA|TRBJ1-5
CASSETGDSNQPQHF
TGCGCCAGCAGCGAAACAGGGGATAGCAATCAGCCCCAGCATTTT
>TRBD1|TRBV5-4|NA|TRBJ1-1
CASRWTGGEAFF
TGTGCCAGCAGATGGACAGGCGGAGAAGCTTTCTTT
>TRBD2|TRBV4-3|NA|TRBJ2-1
CASSQDSQSGRYYNEQFF
TGCGCCAGCAGCCAAGATTCCCAAAGCGGGAGATACTACAATGAGCAGTTCTTC
>TRBD1|TRBV29-1|NA|TRBJ2-3
CSLILGQGTDTQYF
TGCAGCCTTATACTGGGACAGGGCACAGATACGCAGTATTTT
>NA|TRBV7-9|NA|TRBJ2-2
CASSYNLGTGELFF
TGTGCCAGCAGCTACAACCTCGGGACCGGGGAGCTGTTTTTT
>NA|TRBV19|NA|TRBJ2-4
CASSRTGKGNIQYF
TGTGCCAGTAGTAGAACAGGGAAGGGGAACATTCAGTACTTC
>NA|TRBV28|NA|TRBJ2-5
CASREVAERQETQYF
TGTGCCAGCAGAGAAGTTGCCGAGCGGCAAGAGACCCAGTACTTC
>TRBD2|TRBV7-2|NA|TRBJ2-3
CASSLAGLAGGRWADTQYF
TGTGCCAGCAGCTTAGCAGGGCTAGCGGGAGGCCGTTGGGCAGATACGCAGTATTTT
>NA|TRBV10-3|NA|TRBJ2-1
CAIILKASLTNNEQFF
TGTGCCATAATTCTGAAGGCTAGCCTTACGAACAATGAGCAGTTCTTC
>NA|TRBV7-2|NA|TRBJ2-7
CASSPHSYEQYF
TGTGCCAGCAGCCCCCACTCCTACGAGCAGTACTTC
>TRBD1|TRBV4-2|NA|TRBJ1-2
CASSQAGQDANYGYTF
TGTGCCAGCAGCCAAGCCGGACAGGACGCTAACTATGGCTACACCTTC
>TRBD1|TRBV7-2|NA|TRBJ1-3
CASSLGQGSSGNTIYF
TGTGCCAGCAGCTTAGGACAGGGGTCCTCTGGAAACACCATATATTTT
>TRBD1|TRBV5-1|NA|TRBJ1-2
CASSLDRQGADGYTF
TGCGCCAGCAGCTTGGATAGACAGGGGGCGGATGGCTACACCTTC
>TRBD1|TRBV29-1|NA|TRBJ2-7
CSVADRVYEQYF
TGCAGCGTTGCAGACAGGGTCTACGAGCAGTACTTC
>TRBD1|TRBV7-6|NA|TRBJ1-2
CASSPTGYYGYTF
TGTGCCAGCAGCCCGACAGGGTACTATGGCTACACCTTC
>NA|TRBV5-4|once|TRBJ2-7
CASSPEPQAVGNEQYF
TGTGCCAGCAGCCCCGAGCCACAGGCAGTTGGGAACGAGCAGTACTTC
>NA|TRBV19|NA|TRBJ2-2
CACGGLNTGELFF
TGTGCCTGTGGCGGGTTAAACACCGGGGAGCTGTTTTTT
>TRBD1|TRBV6-1|NA|TRBJ1-5
CASRGDRVGNQPQHF
TGTGCCAGCAGGGGGGACAGGGTAGGCAATCAGCCCCAGCATTTT
>NA|TRBV7-9|NA|TRBJ1-5
CASSLALNQPQHF
TGTGCCAGCAGCTTAGCGCTAAATCAGCCCCAGCATTTT
>NA|TRBV4-1|NA|TRBJ1-2
CASSQDQPRGSYGYTF
TGCGCCAGCAGCCAAGATCAGCCGAGAGGTTCCTATGGCTACACCTTC
>TRBD2|TRBV7-3|NA|TRBJ2-2
CASSHSSGRAPGGELFF
TGTGCCAGCAGCCACTCTAGCGGGAGGGCCCCGGGCGGGGAGCTGTTTTTT
>TRBD2|TRBV7-2|NA|TRBJ2-1
CASSLTSGGVNEQFF
TGTGCCAGCAGCTTGACTAGCGGGGGGGTGAATGAGCAGTTCTTC
>NA|TRBV2|NA|TRBJ2-3
CASSARRRESTDTQYF
TGTGCCAGCAGTGCCCGCCGGAGGGAATCCACAGATACGCAGTATTTT
>TRBD2|TRBV7-9|NA|TRBJ2-1
CASSPRGGSYNEQFF
TGTGCCAGCAGCCCCCGGGGGGGCTCCTACAATGAGCAGTTCTTC
>NA|TRBV19|NA|TRBJ1-2
CASSIGGGFIYGYTF
TGTGCCAGTAGTATAGGGGGAGGGTTCATCTATGGCTACACCTTC
>TRBD2|TRBV6-1|NA|TRBJ2-1
CASRAGTSAYNEQFF
TGTGCCAGCAGGGCCGGGACTAGCGCTTACAATGAGCAGTTCTTC
>NA|TRBV11-3|NA|TRBJ2-5
CASSLGGRGKRETQYF
TGTGCCAGCAGCTTAGGGGGGCGGGGGAAAAGAGAGACCCAGTACTTC
>TRBD1|TRBV4-2|NA|TRBJ2-7
CASSQDRTGSYEQYF
TGTGCCAGCAGCCAAGATAGGACAGGGAGCTACGAGCAGTACTTC
>NA|TRBV7-3|NA|TRBJ2-3
CASSSQSSTDTQYF
TGTGCCAGCAGCTCCCAATCCAGCACAGATACGCAGTATTTT
>NA|TRBV6-5|NA|TRBJ1-5
CASRPGLANQPQHF
TGTGCCAGCAGACCAGGTTTGGCCAATCAGCCCCAGCATTTT